The sequence of this T cell receptor beta chain was determined in a study of OX40 agonist ivuxolimab in advanced cancers. Looking at the study overall: Patients with hepatocellular carcinoma, melanoma, renal cell or head and neck cancer made up the dose-escalation patients. The mean age was roughly 60 years, ranging from 23 to 79, with more than 70% of participants male. People who had prior anti-PD-1, anti-PD-L1 or anti-CTLA-4 therapy could take part, and approximately 44% had some.

The assay was immunoSEQ multiplex PCR, and TCRdb's table has in-frame clones only and misses some. The data contain about 15,000 clones, more than 65% of them singletons. Peripheral blood came from all dose cohorts at three timepoints. CDR1 is LNHDA, CDR2 SQIVND, per germline (reference sequence). Trimming pared 3 bases from V and 3 bases from J, leaving 9 bases between. The CDR3 totals 14 residues. The specimen was CD4+ or CD8+ T cells sorted from blood, collected in a trial of the OX40 agonist ivuxolimab. This clonotype was obtained from an adult with an advanced solid tumor such as melanoma, head and neck, liver or kidney cancer. The rearrangement links TRBV19 to TRBJ1-5; D is ambiguous. CDR3 DNA: TGTGCCAGTAGTATTGGGGTCCTCAATCAGCCCCAGCATTTT. Amino acids: CASSIGVLNQPQHF.